This T cell receptor (beta chain) stems from a study of cytomegalovirus exposure and HLA in healthy donors. With 60 Vbeta and 13 Jbeta primers, the PCR was carried out. TCRdb keeps only in-frame clones here, not all; method: immunoSEQ multiplex PCR. The sample lists about 130,000 clones, roughly a tenth occurring once. Remarks on this clone: What it binds is not known.

Study outcomes and limitations: Apparent HLA restriction characterized most CMV-associated TCR beta chains in a later analysis.

Trimming removed 9 bases at V and 3 bases at J, with 15 bases between. This CDR3 has 14 amino acids. Germline CDR1 reads KGHSH; CDR2 reads LQKENI. This clonotype originated in a woman between 18 and 29 years old in good health and CMV-seropositive. The sample comprised PBMCs. The rearrangement joins TRBV18 to TRBJ1-3; TRBD1 is a possible D gene (6 bases). CDR3 DNA sequence: TGTGCCAGTGGACAGTCGGGCGGTGGAAACACCATATATTTT. It specifies CASGQSGGGNTIYF. Combining the CDR3 with reference TRBV18 and TRBJ1-3 gives the whole variable domain NAGVMQNPRHLVRRRGQEARLRCSPMKGHSHVYWYRQLPEEGLKFMVYLQKENIIDESGMPKERFSAEFPKEGPSILRIQQVVRGDSAAYFCASGQSGGGNTIYFGEGSWLTVV.